The T cell receptor beta chain under discussion was sequenced for a study of human T cells and chemical hapten exposure. The CDR3 has 15 residues. Trimming stripped 2 bases from V and 4 bases from J, with 15 bases between. Germline V gene lookup returns CDR1 MNHEY and CDR2 SVGAGI. TCRdb re-called the RACE reads through MiXCR, storing one row per CDR3 protein. The sample holds 130,000 or so distinct CDR3 sequences, approximately 9.5% seen once. Regarding time point: healthy volunteer bleed at 2 weeks. The study extracted total RNA from unfractionated whole blood. This clonotype was counted only a few times.

V usage is TRBV6-5 and J usage is TRBJ2-7; perhaps D is TRBD1 or TRBD2 (6 bases each). Specimen: whole blood. The source is a male donor in good health. Some clones in this sample may be carry-over from other donors' samples. The CDR3 region is CASSYRGTGDYEQYF. Written as DNA, the CDR3 is TGTGCCAGCAGTTACAGGGGGACTGGGGATTACGAGCAGTACTTC.